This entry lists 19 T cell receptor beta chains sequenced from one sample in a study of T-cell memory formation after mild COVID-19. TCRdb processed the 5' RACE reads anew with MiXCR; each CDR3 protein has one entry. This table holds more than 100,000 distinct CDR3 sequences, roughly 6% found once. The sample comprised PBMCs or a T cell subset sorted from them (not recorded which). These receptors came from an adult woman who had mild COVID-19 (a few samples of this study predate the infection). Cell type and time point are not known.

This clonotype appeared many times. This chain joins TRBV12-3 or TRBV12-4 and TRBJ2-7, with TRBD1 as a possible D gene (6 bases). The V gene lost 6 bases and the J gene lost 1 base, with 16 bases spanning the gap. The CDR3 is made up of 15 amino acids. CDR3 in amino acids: CASSPDRTQSYEQYF. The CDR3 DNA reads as TGTGCCAGCAGCCCCGACAGGACCCAGTCCTACGAGCAGTACTTC.

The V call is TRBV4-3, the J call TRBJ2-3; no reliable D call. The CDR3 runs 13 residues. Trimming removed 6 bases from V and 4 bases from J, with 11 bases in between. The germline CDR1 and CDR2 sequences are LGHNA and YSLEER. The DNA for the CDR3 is TGCGCCAGCAGTTATAAGTTGGCAGATACGCAGTATTTT. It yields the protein CASSYKLADTQYF.

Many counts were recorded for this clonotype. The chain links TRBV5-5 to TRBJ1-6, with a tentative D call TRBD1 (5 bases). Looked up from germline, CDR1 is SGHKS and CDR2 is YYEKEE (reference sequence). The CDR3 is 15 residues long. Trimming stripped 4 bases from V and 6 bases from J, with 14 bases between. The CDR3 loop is CASSVDIGANSPLHF. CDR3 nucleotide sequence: TGTGCCAGCAGCGTAGACATAGGGGCTAATTCACCCCTCCACTTT.

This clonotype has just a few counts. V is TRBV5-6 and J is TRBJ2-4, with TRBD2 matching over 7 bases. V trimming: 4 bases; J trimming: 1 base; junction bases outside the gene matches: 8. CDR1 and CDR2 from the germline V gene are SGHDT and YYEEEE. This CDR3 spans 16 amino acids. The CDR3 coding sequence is TGTGCCAGCAGCCCTAGCGGCCATGGGGCCAAAAACATTCAGTACTTC. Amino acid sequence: CASSPSGHGAKNIQYF.

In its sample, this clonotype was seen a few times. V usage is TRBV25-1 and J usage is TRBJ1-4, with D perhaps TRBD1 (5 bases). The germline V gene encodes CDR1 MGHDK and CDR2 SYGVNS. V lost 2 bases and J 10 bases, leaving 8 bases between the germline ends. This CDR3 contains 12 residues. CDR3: CASSEVRGKLFF. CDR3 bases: TGTGCCAGCAGTGAAGTTAGGGGAAAACTGTTTTTT.

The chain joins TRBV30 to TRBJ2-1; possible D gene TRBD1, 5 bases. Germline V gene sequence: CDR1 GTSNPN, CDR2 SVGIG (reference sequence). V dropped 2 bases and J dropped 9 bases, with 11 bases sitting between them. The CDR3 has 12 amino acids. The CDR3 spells CAWSLGEGEQFF. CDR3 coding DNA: TGTGCCTGGAGTCTAGGGGAAGGTGAGCAGTTCTTC.

The CDR3 loop is CASSVGTAAYNEQFF. The CDR3 DNA reads as TGTGCCAGCAGTGTCGGGACGGCCGCCTACAATGAGCAGTTCTTC. V is TRBV2 and J is TRBJ2-1; tentatively, D is TRBD1 or TRBD2 (5 bases each). The CDR3 length is 15 residues. CDR1 is SNHLY, CDR2 FYNNEI, per germline. V was clipped by 4 bases and J by 2 bases, with 12 bases between them.

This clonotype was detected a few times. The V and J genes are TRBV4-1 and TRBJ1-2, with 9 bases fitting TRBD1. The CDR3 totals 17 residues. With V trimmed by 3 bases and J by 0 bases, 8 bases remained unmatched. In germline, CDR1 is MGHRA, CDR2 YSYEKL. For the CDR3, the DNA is TGCGCCAGCAGCCAGCCGGGACAGGGCCGAGCTAACTATGGCTACACCTTC. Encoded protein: CASSQPGQGRANYGYTF.

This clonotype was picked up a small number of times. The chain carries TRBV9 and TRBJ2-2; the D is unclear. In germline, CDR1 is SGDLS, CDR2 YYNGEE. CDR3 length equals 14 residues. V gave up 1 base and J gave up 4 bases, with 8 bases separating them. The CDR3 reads CASSVSPATGELFF. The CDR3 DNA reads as TGTGCCAGCAGCGTATCCCCCGCCACCGGGGAGCTGTTTTTT.

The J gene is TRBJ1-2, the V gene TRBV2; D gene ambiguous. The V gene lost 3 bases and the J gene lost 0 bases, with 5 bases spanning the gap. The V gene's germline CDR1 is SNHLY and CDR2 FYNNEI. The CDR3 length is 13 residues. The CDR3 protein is CASSDTANYGYTF. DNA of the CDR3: TGTGCCAGCAGTGACACGGCTAACTATGGCTACACCTTC.

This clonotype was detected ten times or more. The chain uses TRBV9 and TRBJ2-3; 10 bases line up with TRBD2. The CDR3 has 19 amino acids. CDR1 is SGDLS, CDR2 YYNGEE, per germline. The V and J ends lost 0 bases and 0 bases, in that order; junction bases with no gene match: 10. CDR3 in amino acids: CASSVDGTSDVLSTDTQYF. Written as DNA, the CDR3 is TGTGCCAGCAGCGTAGACGGGACTAGCGATGTGCTTAGCACAGATACGCAGTATTTT.

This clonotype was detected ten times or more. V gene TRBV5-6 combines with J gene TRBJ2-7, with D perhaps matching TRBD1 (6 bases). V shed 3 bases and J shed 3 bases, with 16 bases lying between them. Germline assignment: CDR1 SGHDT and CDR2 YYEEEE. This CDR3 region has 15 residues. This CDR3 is CASSSYRDGNYEQYF. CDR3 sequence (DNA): TGTGCCAGCAGCTCCTACAGGGATGGGAACTACGAGCAGTACTTC.

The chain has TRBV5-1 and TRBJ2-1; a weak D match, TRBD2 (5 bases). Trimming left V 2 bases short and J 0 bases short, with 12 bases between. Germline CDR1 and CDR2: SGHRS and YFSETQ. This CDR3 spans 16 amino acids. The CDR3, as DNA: TGCGCCAGCAGCTTCGGTGTGGGGAGCTCCTACAATGAGCAGTTCTTC. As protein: CASSFGVGSSYNEQFF.

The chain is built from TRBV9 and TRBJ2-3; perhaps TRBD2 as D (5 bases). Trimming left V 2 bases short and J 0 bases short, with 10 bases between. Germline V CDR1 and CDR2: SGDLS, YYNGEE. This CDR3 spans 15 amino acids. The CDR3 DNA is TGTGCCAGCAGCGTCGGACTGGCCAGCACAGATACGCAGTATTTT. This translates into CASSVGLASTDTQYF.

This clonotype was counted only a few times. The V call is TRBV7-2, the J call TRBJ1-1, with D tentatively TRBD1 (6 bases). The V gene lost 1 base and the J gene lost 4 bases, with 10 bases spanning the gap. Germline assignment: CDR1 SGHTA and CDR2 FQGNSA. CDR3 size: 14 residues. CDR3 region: CASSLVGGRTEAFF. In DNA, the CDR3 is TGTGCCAGCAGCTTAGTCGGGGGGCGCACTGAAGCTTTCTTT.

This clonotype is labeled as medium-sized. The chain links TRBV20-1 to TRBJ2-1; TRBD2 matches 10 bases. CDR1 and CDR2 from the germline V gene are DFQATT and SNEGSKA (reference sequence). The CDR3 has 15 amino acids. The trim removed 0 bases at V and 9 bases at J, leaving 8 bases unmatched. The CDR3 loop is CSARDWLAGVGEQFF. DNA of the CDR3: TGCAGTGCTAGAGATTGGCTAGCGGGAGTGGGTGAGCAGTTCTTC.

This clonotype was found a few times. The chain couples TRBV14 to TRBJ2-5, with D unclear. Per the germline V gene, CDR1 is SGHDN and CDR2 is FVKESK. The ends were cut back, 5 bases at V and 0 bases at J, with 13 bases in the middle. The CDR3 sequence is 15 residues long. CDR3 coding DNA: TGTGCCAGCAGCTATCGAACTTGGTACCAAGAGACCCAGTACTTC. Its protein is CASSYRTWYQETQYF.

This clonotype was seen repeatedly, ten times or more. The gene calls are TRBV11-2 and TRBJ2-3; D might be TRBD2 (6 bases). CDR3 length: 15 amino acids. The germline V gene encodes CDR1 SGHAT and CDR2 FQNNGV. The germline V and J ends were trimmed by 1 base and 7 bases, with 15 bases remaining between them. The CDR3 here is CASSLVGGGAYTQYF. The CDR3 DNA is TGTGCCAGCAGCTTAGTCGGTGGCGGGGCCTATACGCAGTATTTT. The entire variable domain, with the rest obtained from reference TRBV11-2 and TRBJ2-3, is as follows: EAGVAQSPRYKIIEKRQSVAFWCNPISGHATLYWYQQILGQGPKLLIQFQNNGVVDDSQLPKDRFSAERLKGVDSTLKIQPAKLEDSAVYLCASSLVGGGAYTQYFGPGTRLTVL.

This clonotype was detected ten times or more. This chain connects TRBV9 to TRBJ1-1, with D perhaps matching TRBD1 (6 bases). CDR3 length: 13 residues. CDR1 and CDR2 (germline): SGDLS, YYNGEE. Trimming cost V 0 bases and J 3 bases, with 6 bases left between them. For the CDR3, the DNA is TGTGCCAGCAGCGTAGACAGGGACACTGAAGCTTTCTTT. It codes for CASSVDRDTEAFF.